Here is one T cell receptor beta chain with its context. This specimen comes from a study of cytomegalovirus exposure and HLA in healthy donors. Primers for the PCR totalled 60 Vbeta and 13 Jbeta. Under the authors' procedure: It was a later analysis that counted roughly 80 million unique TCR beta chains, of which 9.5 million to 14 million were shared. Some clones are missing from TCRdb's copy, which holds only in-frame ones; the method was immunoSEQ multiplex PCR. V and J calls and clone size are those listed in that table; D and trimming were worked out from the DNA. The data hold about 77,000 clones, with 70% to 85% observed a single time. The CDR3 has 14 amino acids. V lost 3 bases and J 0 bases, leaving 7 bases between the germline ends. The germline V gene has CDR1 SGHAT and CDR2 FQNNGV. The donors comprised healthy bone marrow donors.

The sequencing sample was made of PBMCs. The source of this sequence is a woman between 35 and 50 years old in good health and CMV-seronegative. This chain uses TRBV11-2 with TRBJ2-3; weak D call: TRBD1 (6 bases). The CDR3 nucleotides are TGTGCCAGCAGCTTTACAGGGAGCACAGATACGCAGTATTTT. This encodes CASSFTGSTDTQYF. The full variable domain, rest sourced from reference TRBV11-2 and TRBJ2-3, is EAGVAQSPRYKIIEKRQSVAFWCNPISGHATLYWYQQILGQGPKLLIQFQNNGVVDDSQLPKDRFSAERLKGVDSTLKIQPAKLEDSAVYLCASSFTGSTDTQYFGPGTRLTVL.